This T cell receptor beta chain was sequenced in a study of cytomegalovirus exposure and HLA in healthy donors. The study's findings and limits: Specificity for CMV antigens was confirmed in vitro for a few of the CMV-associated chains. Reports indicated that the classifier achieved high specificity and sensitivity in diagnosing cytomegalovirus status.

About this clone itself: Its target is not known.

TCRdb's table, derived via immunoSEQ multiplex PCR, lists solely in-frame clones and lacks some. The table has 150,000 to 200,000 clones, about nine tenths seen once. V lost 2 bases, J lost 2 bases, and 12 bases lay in between. The CDR3 runs to 15 residues. CDR1 and CDR2 from the germline V gene are SGDLS and YYNGEE. V is TRBV9 and J is TRBJ2-3, with D unclear. Sequenced: PBMCs. This TCR was sampled from a man aged 18 to 29 in good health and CMV-seropositive. The CDR3 sequence is CASSVSLLITDTQYF. CDR3 nucleotides: TGTGCCAGCAGCGTTAGTTTACTCATCACAGATACGCAGTATTTT.